This T cell receptor (beta chain) was retrieved from a study of blood T cell repertoires in COVID-19. Whole-study context: COVID-19 samples collected from the United States, Italy and Spain covered acute and convalescent phases. PBMCs, B-cell-depleted T cells, or T cells were the source of the cDNA or gDNA that made up the material.

V was cut by 1 base and J by 0 bases, with 7 bases left in between. The CDR3 is 15 amino acids. Per germline, CDR1 SGHRS and CDR2 YFSETQ. In the original analysis: For nucleated cells, counts were estimated from reference gene primer amplification. The data were produced by immunoSEQ multiplex PCR, yet TCRdb's version contains in-frame clones alone and is incomplete. The DNA was the basis for D and trimming; V, J and clone size are from that table. This sample has around 65,000 clones; approximately 86% occur once, and the top ten carry 5% to 5.5%. This rearrangement joins TRBV5-1 to TRBJ2-2; TRBD2 might be the D (5 bases). The source of this sequence is a man between 65 and 85 years old with acute or convalescent COVID-19. The sample consisted of peripheral blood. CDR3 residues: CASSLSGTNTGELFF. The CDR3 DNA reads as TGCGCCAGCAGCTTGTCGGGGACGAACACCGGGGAGCTGTTTTTT.